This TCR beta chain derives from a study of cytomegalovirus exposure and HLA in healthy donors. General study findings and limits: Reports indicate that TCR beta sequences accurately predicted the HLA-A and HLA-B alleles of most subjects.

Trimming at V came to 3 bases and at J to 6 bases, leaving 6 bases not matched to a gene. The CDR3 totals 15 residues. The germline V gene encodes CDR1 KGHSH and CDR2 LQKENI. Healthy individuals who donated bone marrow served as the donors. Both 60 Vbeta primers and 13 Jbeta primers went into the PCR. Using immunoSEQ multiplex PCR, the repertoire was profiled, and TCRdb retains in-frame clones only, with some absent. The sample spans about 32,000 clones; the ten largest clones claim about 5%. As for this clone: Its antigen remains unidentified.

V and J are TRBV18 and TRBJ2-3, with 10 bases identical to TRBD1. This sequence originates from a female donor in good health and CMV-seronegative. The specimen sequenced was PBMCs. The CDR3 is CASSPDRGLRDTQYF. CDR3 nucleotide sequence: TGTGCCAGCTCACCTGACAGGGGGCTTCGGGATACGCAGTATTTT.